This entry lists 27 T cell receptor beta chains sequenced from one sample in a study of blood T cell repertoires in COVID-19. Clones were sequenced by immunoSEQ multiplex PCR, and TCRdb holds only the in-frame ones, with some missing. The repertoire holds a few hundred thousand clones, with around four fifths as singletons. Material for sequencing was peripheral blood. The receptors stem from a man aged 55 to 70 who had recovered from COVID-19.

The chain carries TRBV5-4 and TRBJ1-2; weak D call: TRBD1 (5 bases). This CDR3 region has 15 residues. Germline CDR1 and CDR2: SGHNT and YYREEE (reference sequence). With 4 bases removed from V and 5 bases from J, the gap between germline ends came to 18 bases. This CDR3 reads CASSLRLGGGYGYTF. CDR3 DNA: TGTGCCAGCAGCCTCCGCCTTGGTGGGGGGTATGGCTACACCTTC.

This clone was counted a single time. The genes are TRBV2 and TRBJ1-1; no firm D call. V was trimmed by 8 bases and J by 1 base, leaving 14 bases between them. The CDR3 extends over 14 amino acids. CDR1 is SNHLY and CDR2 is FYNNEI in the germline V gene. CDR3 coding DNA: TGTGCCAGCCACGGTGGTCTTGGGAACACTGAAGCTTTCTTT. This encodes CASHGGLGNTEAFF.

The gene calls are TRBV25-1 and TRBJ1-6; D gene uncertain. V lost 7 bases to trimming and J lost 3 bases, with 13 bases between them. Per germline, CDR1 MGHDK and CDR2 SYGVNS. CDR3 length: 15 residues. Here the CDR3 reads CASIDTNNYNSPLHF. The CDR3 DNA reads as TGTGCCAGCATAGACACCAATAACTATAATTCACCCCTCCACTTT.

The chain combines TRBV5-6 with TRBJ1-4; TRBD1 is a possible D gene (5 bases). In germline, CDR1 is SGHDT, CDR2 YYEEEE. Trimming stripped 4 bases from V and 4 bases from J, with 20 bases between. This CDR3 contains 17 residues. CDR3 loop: CASSPGFGRDHNEKLFF. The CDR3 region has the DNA TGTGCCAGCAGCCCTGGCTTCGGGAGGGACCATAATGAAAAACTGTTTTTT.

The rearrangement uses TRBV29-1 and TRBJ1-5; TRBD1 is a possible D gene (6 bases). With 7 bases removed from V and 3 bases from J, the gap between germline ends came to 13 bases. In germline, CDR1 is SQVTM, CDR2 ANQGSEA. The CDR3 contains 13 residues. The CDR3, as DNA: TGCAGCGCCCTGCAGGGGCCCAATCAGCCCCAGCATTTT. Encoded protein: CSALQGPNQPQHF.

The DNA of the CDR3 is TGTGCCACCAGCAGAGACAACTCCTACGAGCAGTACTTC. Protein product: CATSRDNSYEQYF. The genes are TRBV15 and TRBJ2-7; no reliable D call. Trimming left V 0 bases short and J 0 bases short, with 3 bases between. CDR3 length: 13 residues. Looked up from germline, CDR1 is LNHNV and CDR2 is YYDKDF (reference sequence). Combining the CDR3 with reference TRBV15 and TRBJ2-7 gives the whole variable domain DAMVIQNPRYQVTQFGKPVTLSCSQTLNHNVMYWYQQKSSQAPKLLFHYYDKDFNNEADTPDNFQSRRPNTSFCFLDIRSPGLGDTAMYLCATSRDNSYEQYFGPGTRLTVT.

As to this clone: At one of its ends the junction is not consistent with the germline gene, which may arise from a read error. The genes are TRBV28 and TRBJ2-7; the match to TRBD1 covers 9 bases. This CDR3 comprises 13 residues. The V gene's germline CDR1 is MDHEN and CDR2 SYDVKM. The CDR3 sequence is CASTLGQGYGQYF. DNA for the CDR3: TGTGCCAGCACTTTGGGACAGGGCTACGGGCAGTACTTC. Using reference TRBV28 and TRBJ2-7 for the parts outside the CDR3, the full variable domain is DVKVTQSSRYLVKRTGEKVFLECVQDMDHENMFWYRQDPGLGLRLIYFSYDVKMKEKGDIPEGYSVSREKKERFSLILESASTNQTSMYLCASTLGQGYGQYFGPGTRLTVT.

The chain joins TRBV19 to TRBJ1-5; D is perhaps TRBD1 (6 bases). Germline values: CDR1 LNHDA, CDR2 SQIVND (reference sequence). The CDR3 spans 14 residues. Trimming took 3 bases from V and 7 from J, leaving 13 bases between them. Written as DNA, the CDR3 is TGTGCCAGTAGTATGGGACGCACAGGGCAGCCCCAGCATTTT. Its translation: CASSMGRTGQPQHF.

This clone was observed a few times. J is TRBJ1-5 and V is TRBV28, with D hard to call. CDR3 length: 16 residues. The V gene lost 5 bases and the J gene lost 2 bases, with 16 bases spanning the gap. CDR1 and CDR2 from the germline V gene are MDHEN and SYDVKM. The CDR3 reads CASSDRGRRGNQPQHF. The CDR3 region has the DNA TGTGCCAGCAGTGACCGTGGACGGAGGGGCAATCAGCCCCAGCATTTT.

CDR3 coding DNA: TGTGCCAGCTCACAGAGGAAAAATGAAAAACTGTTTTTT. This codes for CASSQRKNEKLFF. The V and J genes are TRBV18 and TRBJ1-4; D is uncertain. Germline V gives CDR1 KGHSH, CDR2 LQKENI. Deletions cut 4 bases from V and 5 bases from J, with 8 bases between. The CDR3 is 13 residues long.

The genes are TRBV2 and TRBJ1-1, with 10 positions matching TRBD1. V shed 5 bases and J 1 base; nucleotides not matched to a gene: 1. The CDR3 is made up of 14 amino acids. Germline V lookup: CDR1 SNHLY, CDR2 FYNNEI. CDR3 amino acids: CASSRDRGNTEAFF. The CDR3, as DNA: TGTGCCAGCAGTAGGGACAGGGGGAACACTGAAGCTTTCTTT. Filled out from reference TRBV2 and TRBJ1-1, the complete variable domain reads EPEVTQTPSHQVTQMGQEVILRCVPISNHLYFYWYRQILGQKVEFLVSFYNNEISEKSEIFDDQFSVERPDGSNFTLKIRSTKLEDSAMYFCASSRDRGNTEAFFGQGTRLTVV.

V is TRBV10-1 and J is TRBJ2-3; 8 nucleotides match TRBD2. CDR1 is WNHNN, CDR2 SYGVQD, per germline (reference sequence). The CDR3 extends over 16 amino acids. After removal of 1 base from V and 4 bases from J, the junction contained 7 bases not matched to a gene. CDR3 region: CASSEYKAGVSDTQYF. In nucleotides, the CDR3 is TGCGCCAGCAGTGAGTACAAAGCGGGAGTCTCAGATACGCAGTATTTT.

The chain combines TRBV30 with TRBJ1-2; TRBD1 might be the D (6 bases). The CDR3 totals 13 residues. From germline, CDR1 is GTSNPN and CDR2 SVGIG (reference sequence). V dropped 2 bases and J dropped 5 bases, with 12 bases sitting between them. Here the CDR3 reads CAWSQQGGYGYTF. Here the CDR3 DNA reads TGTGCCTGGAGTCAACAGGGAGGGTATGGCTACACCTTC.

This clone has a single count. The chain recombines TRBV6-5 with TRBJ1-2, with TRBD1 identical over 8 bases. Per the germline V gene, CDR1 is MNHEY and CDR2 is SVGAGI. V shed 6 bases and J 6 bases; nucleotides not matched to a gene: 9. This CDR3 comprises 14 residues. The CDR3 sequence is CASRGTGTGDGYTF. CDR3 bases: TGTGCCAGCAGAGGGACTGGGACAGGAGATGGCTACACCTTC.

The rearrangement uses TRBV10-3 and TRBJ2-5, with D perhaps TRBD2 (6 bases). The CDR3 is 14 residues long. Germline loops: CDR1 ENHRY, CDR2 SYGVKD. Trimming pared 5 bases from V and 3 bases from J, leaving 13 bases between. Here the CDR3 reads CAISRAGSEETQYF. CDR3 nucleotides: TGTGCCATCAGTAGGGCGGGATCAGAAGAGACCCAGTACTTC.

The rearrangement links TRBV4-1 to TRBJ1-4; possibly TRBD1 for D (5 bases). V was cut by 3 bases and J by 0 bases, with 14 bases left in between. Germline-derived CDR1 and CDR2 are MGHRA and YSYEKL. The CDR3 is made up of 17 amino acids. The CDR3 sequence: CASSHMGGAATNEKLFF. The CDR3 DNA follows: TGCGCCAGCAGCCACATGGGAGGGGCTGCAACTAATGAAAAACTGTTTTTT.

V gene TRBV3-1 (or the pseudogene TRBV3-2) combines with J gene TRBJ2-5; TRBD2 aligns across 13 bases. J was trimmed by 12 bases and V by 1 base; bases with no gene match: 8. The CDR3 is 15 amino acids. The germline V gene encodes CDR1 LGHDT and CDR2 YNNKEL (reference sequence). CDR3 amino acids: CASSQGLGLAGPKYF. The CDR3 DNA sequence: TGTGCCAGCAGCCAAGGCCTGGGACTAGCGGGGCCCAAGTACTTC.

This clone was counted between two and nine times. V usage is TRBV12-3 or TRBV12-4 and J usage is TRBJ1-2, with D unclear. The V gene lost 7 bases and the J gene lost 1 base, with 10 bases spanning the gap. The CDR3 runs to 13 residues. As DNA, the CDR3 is TGTGCCAGCACCCCGGGATATAACTATGGCTACACCTTC. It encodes CASTPGYNYGYTF.

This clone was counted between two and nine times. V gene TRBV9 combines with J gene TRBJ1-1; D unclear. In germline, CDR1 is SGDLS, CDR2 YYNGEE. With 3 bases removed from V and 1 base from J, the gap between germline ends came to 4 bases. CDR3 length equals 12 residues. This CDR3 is CASSGGNTEAFF. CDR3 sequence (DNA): TGTGCCAGCAGCGGAGGGAACACTGAAGCTTTCTTT. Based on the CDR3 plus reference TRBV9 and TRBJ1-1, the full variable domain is DSGVTQTPKHLITATGQRVTLRCSPRSGDLSVYWYQQSLDQGLQFLIQYYNGEERAKGNILERFSAQQFPDLHSELNLSSLELGDSALYFCASSGGNTEAFFGQGTRLTVV.

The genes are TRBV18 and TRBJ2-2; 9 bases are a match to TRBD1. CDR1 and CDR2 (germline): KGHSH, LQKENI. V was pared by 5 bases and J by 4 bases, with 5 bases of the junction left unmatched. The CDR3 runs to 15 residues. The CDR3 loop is CASSTGTGSTGELFF. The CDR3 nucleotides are TGTGCCAGCTCAACCGGGACAGGGAGCACCGGGGAGCTGTTTTTT.

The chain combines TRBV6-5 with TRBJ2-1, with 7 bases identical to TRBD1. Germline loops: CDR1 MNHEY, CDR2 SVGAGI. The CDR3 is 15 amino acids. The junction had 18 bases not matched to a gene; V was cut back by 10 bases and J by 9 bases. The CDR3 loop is CATKTTQGPTGEQFF. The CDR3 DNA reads TGTGCCACCAAGACTACACAGGGGCCTACGGGTGAGCAGTTCTTC.

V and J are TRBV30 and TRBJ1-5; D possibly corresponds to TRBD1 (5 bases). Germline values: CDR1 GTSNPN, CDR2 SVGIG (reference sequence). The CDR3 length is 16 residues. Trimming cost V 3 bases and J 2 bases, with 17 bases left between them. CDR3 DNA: TGTGCCTGGAGGTCCCAGGGTGGGTACGGCAATCAGCCCCAGCATTTT. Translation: CAWRSQGGYGNQPQHF.

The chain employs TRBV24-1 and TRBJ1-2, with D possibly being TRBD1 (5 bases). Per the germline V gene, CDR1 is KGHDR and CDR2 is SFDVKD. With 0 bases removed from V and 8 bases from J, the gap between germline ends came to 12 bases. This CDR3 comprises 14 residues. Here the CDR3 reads CATSDLNRSSGYTF. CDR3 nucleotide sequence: TGTGCCACCAGTGATTTGAACAGGTCCTCAGGCTACACCTTC.

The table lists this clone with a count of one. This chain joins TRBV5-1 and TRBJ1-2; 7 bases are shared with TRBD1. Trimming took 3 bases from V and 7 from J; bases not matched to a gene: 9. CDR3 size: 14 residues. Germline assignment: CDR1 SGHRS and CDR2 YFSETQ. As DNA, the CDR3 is TGCGCCAGCAGCTCCGGACAGGAGGGTGCTGGCTACACCTTC. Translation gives CASSSGQEGAGYTF. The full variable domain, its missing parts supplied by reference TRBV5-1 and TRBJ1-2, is KAGVTQTPRYLIKTRGQQVTLSCSPISGHRSVSWYQQTPGQGLQFLFEYFSETQRNKGNFPGRFSGRQFSNSRSEMNVSTLELGDSALYLCASSSGQEGAGYTFGSGTRLTVV.

CDR3 DNA: TGTGCCAGCAGCCGCAGCGGGACCCCCAATGAGCAGTTCTTC. It translates to CASSRSGTPNEQFF. The chain is built from TRBV5-4 and TRBJ2-1, with TRBD2 identical over 7 bases. This CDR3 has 14 amino acids. The J segment lost 6 bases and the V segment lost 4 bases, leaving 7 bases of the junction unmatched. The germline V gene has CDR1 SGHNT and CDR2 YYREEE (reference sequence).

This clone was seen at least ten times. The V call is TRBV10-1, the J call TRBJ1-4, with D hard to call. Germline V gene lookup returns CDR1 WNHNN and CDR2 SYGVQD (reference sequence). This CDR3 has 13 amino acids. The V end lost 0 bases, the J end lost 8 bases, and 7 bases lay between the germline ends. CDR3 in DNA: TGCGCCAGCAGTGAGTCGGTGCAGGAAAAACTGTTTTTT. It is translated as CASSESVQEKLFF.

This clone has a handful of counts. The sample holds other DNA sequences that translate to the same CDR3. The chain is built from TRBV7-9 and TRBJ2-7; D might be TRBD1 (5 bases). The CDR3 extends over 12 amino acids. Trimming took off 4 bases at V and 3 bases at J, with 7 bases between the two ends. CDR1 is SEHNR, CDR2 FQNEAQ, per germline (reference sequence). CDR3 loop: CASSSQGYEQYF. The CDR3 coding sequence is TGTGCCAGCAGCTCCCAGGGCTACGAGCAGTACTTC.